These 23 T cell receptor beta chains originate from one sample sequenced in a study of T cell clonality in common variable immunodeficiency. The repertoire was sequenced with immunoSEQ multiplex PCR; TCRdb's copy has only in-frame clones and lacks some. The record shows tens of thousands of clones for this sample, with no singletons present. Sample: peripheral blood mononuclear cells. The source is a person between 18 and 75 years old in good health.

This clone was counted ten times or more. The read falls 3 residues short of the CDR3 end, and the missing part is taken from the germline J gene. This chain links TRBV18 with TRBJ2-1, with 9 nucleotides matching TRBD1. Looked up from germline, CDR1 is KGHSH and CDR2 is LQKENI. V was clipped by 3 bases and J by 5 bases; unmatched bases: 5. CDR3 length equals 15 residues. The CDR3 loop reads CASSPWTGVNNEQFF. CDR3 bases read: TGTGCCAGCTCACCCTGGACAGGGGTTAACAATGAG.

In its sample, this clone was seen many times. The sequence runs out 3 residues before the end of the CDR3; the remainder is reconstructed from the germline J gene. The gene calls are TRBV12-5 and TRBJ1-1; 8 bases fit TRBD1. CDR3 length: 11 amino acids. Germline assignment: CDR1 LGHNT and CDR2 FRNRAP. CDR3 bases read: TGTGCTAGTGGACCCGACAGGGGA. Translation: CASGPDRG. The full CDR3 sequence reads CASGPDRGAFF.

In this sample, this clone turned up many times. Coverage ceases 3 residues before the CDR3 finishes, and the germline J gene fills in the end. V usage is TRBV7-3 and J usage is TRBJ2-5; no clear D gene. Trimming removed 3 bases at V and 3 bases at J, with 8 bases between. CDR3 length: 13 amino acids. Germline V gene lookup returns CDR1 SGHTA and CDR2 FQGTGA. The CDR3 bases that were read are TGTGCCAGCAGCTTTAATAGAGAAGAGACC. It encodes CASSFNREET. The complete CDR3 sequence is CASSFNREETQYF. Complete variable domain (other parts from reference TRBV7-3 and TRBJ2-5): GAGVSQTPSNKVTEKGKYVELRCDPISGHTALYWYRQSLGQGPEFLIYFQGTGAADDSGLPNDRFFAVRPEGSVSTLKIQRTERGDSAVYLCASSFNREETQYFGPGTRLLVL.

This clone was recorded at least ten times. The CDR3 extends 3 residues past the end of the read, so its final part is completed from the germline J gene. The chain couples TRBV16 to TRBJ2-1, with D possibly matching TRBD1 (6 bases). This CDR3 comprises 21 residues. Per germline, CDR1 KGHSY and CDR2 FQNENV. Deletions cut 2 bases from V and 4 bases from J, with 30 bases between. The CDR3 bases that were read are TGTGCCAGCAGCCAACCTAACCCTACAGGGATGCCCCCCCCCATTTACAATGAG. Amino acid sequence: CASSQPNPTGMPPPIYNE. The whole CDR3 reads CASSQPNPTGMPPPIYNEQFF.

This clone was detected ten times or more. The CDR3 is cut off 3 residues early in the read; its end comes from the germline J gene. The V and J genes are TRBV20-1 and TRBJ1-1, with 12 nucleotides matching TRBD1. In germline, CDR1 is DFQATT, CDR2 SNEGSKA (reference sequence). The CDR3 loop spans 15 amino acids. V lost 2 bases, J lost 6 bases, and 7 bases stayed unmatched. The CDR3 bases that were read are TGCAGTGCTAGATTCACCGGGACAGGGGGCTCTGAA. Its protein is CSARFTGTGGSE. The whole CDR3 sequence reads CSARFTGTGGSEAFF.

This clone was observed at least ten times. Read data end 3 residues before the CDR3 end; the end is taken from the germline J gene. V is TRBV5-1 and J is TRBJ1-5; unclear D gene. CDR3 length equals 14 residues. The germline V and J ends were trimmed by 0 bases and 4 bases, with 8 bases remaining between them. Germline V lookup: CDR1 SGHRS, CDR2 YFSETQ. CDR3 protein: CASSLEGPNQPQHF. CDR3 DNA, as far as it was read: TGCGCCAGCAGCTTGGAGGGCCCTAATCAGCCC.

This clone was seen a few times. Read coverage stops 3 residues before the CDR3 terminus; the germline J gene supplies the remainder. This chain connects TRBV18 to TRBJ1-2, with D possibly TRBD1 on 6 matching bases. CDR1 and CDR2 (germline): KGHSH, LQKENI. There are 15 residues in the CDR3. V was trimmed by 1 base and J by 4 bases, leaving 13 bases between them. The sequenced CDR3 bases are TGTGCCAGCTCACCACAAAGGACAGAAATCTATGGC. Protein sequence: CASSPQRTEIYG. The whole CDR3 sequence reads CASSPQRTEIYGYTF.

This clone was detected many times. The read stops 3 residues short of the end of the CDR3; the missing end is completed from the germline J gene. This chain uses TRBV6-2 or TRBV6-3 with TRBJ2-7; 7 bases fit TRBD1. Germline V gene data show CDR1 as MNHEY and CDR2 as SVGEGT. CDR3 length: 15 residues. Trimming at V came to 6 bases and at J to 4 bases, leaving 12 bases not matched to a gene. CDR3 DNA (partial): TGTGCCAGCAGGAGGGACAGTTCCGGCCAATACGAG. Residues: CASRRDSSGQYE. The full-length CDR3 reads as CASRRDSSGQYEQYF.

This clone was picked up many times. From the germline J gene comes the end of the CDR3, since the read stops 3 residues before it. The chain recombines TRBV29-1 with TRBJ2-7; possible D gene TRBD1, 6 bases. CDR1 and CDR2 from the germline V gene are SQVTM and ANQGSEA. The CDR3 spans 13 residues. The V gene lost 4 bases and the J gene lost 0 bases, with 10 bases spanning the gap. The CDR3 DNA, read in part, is TGCAGCGTTGGACAGGAGAGCTCCTACGAG. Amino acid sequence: CSVGQESSYE. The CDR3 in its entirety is CSVGQESSYEQYF.

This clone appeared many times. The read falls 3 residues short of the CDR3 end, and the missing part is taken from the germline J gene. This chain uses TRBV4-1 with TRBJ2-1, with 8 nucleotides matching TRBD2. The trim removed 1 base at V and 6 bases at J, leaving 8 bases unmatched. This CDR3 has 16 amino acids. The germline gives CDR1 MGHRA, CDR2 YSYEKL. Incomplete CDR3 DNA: TGCGCCAGCAGCCAAGGGGGTAGCGGGATTGGCAATGAG. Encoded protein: CASSQGGSGIGNE. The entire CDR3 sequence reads CASSQGGSGIGNEQFF.

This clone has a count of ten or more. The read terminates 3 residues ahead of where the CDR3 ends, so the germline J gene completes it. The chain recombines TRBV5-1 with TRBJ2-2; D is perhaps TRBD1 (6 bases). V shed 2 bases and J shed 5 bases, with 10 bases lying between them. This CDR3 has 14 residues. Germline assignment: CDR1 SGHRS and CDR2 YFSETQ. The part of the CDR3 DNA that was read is TGCGCCAGCAGCTTCGACAGGCTGACCGGGGAG. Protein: CASSFDRLTGE. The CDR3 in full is CASSFDRLTGELFF.

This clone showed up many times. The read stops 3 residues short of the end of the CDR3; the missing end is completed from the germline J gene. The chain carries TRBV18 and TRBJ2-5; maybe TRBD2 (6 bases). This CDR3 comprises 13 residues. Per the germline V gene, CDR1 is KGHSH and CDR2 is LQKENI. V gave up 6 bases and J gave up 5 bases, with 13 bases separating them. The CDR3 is CASSPGLAETQYF. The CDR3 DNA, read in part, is TGTGCCAGCTCTCCCGGGCTAGCGGAGACC.

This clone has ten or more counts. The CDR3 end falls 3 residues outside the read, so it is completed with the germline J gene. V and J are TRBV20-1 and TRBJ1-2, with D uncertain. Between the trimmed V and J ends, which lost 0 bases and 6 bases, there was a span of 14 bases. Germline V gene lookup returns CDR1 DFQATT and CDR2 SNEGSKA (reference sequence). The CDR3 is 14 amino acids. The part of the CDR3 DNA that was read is TGCAGTGCTAGAGATCCCCTGGCCCCAGATGGC. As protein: CSARDPLAPDG. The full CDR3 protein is CSARDPLAPDGYTF.

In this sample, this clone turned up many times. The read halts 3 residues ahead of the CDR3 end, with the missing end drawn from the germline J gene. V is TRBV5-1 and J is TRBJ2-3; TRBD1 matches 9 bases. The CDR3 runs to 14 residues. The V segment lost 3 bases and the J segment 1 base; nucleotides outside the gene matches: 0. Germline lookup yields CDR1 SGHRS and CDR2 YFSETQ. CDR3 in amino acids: CASSWTGGTDTQYF. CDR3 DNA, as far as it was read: TGCGCCAGCAGCTGGACAGGGGGCACAGATACG.

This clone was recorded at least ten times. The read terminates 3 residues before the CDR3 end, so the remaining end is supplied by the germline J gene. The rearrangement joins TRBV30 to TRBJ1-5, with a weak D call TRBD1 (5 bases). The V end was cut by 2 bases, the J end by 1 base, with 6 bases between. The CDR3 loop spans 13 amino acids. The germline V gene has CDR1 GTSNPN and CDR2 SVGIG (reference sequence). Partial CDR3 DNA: TGTGCCTGGAGTCGACAGAGCAATCAGCCC. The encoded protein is CAWSRQSNQP. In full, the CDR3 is CAWSRQSNQPQHF. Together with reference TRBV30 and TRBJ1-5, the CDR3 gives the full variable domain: SQTIHQWPATLVQPVGSPLSLECTVEGTSNPNLYWYRQAAGRGLQLLFYSVGIGQISSEVPQNLSASRPQDRQFILSSKKLLLSDSGFYLCAWSRQSNQPQHFGDGTRLSIL.

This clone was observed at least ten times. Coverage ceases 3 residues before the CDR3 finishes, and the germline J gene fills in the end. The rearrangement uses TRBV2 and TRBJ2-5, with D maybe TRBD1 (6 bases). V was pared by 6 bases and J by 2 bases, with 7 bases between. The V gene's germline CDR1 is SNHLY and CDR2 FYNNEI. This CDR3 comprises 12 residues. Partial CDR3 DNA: TGTGCCAGCAGGGACAGACAAGAGACC. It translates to CASRDRQET. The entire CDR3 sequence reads CASRDRQETQYF.

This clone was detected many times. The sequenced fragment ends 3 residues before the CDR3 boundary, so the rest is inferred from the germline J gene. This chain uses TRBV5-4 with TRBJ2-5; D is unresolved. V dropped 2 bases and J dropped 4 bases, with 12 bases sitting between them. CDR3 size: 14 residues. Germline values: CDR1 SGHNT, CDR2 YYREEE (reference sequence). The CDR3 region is CASSLFPRSETQYF. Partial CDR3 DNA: TGTGCCAGCAGCTTATTTCCTCGGTCAGAGACC.

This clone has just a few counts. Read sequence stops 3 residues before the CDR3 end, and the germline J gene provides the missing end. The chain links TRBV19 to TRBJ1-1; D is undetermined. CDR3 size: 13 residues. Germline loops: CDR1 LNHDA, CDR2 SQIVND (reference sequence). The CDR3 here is CASSMTEYNEAFF. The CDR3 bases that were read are TGTGCCAGTAGTATGACTGAATACAATGAG.

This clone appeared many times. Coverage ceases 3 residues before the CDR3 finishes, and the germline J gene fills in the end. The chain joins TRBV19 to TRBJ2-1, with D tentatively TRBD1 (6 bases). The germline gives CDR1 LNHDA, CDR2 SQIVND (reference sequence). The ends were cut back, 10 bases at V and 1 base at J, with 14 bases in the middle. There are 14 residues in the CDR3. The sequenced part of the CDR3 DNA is TGTGCCACCCAGGGACACGGATCCTACAATGAG. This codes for CATQGHGSYNE. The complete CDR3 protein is CATQGHGSYNEQFF. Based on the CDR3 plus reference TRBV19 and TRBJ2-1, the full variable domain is DGGITQSPKYLFRKEGQNVTLSCEQNLNHDAMYWYRQDPGQGLRLIYYSQIVNDFQKGDIAEGYSVSREKKESFPLTVTSAQKNPTAFYLCATQGHGSYNEQFFGPGTRLTVL.

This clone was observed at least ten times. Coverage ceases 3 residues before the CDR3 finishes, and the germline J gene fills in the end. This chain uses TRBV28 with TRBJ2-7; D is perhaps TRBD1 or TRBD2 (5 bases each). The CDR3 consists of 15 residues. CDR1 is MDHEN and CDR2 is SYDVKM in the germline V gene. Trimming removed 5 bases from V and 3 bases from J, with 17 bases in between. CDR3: CASSPLRGVGYEQYF. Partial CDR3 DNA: TGTGCCAGCAGTCCTTTACGAGGGGTCGGCTACGAG.

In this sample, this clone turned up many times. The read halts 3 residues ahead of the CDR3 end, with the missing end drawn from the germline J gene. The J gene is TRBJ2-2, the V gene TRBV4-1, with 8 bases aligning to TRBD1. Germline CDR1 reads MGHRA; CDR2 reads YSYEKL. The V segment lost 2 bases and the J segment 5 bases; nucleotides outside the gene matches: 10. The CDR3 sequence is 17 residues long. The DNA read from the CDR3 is TGCGCCAGCAGCCAACGGTGGCAGGGGGCCTCAACCGGGGAG. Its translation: CASSQRWQGASTGE. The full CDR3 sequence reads CASSQRWQGASTGELFF.

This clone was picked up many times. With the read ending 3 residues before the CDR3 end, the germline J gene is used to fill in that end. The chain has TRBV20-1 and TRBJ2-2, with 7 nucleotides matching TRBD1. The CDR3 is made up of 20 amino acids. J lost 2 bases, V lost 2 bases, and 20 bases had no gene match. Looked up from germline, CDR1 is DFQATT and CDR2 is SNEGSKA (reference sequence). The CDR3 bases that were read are TGCAGTGCTAGATTCCCGGGACAGCTACTTAGCGCTTCCAACACCGGGGAG. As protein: CSARFPGQLLSASNTGE. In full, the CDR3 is CSARFPGQLLSASNTGELFF.

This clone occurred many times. CDR3 protein: CASSVTRVSSYEQYF. The CDR3 DNA, read in part, is TGTGCCAGTAGTGTGACTAGAGTCAGCTCCTACGAG. The rearrangement uses TRBV19 and TRBJ2-7; tentative D call: TRBD2 (6 bases). The read terminates 3 residues before the CDR3 end, so the remaining end is supplied by the germline J gene. CDR1 and CDR2 from the germline V gene are LNHDA and SQIVND (reference sequence). Trimming stripped 5 bases from V and 0 bases from J, with 14 bases between. The CDR3 runs to 15 residues.